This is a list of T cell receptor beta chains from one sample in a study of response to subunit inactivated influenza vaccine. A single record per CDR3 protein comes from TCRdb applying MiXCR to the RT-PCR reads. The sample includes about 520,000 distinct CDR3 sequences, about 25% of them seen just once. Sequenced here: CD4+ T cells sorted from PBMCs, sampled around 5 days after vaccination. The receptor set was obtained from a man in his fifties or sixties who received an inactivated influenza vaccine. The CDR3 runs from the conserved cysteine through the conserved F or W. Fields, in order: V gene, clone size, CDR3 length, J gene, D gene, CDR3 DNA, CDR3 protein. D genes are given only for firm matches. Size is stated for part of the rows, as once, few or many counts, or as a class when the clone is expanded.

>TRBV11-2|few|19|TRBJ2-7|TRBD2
TGTGCCAGCAGCTTCCCTTCAAGAAAAAGGAGCGGGGGGGCCTACGAGCAGTACTTC
CASSFPSRKRSGGAYEQYF
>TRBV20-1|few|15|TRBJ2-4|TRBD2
TGCAGTGCTAGATACCCTAGCGGATTGCAAAACATTCAGTACTTC
CSARYPSGLQNIQYF
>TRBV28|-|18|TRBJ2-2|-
TGTGCCAGCAGCCCACACCAGGGCCGGGGGCAATTGACCGGGGAGCTGTTTTTT
CASSPHQGRGQLTGELFF
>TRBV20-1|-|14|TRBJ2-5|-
TGCAGTGCTAGAGATCTCGCGGCCCAAGAGACCCAGTACTTC
CSARDLAAQETQYF
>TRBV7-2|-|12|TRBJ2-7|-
TGTGCCAGCAGCAGAACTCGCGACGAGCAGTACTTC
CASSRTRDEQYF
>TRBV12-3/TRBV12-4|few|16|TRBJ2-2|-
TGTGCCAGCAAAGCCTTGGGCAGCACTAACACCGGGGAGCTGTTTTTT
CASKALGSTNTGELFF
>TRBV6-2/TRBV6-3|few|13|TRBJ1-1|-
TGTGCCAGCATCAAAACAGGCAACACTGAAGCTTTCTTT
CASIKTGNTEAFF
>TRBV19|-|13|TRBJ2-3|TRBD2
TGTGCCAGTAACGGGGGGGTTACAGATACGCAGTATTTT
CASNGGVTDTQYF
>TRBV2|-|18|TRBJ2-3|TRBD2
TGTGCCAGCAGCCACGGACTAGCGGGGGACTACGGCACAGATACGCAGTATTTT
CASSHGLAGDYGTDTQYF
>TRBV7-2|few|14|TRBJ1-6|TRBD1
TGTGCCAGCAGCCTGGACAGGGGCGTTTCACCCCTCCACTTT
CASSLDRGVSPLHF
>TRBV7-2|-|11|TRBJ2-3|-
TGTGCCAGCAGCTTAGGCACGGACGCGTATTTT
CASSLGTDAYF
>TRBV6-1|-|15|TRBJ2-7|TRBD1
TGTGCCAGCAGACAGACAGGGGGCAACTCCTACGAGCAGTACTTC
CASRQTGGNSYEQYF
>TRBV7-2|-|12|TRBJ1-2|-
TGTGCCAGCAATGTAGGGGTCTCTGGCTACACCTTC
CASNVGVSGYTF
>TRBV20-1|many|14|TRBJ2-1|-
TGCAGTGCCCTAATGACAATTTGGGACAATGAGCAGTTCTTC
CSALMTIWDNEQFF
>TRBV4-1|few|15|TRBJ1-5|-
TGCGCCAGCAGCCCAACAAGGGACCCGTTTCTGCCCCAGCATTTT
CASSPTRDPFLPQHF
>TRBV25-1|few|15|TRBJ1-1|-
TGTGCCAGCAGTGAATCCCGACACCAGAACACTGAAGCTTTCTTT
CASSESRHQNTEAFF
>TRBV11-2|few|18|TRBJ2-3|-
TGTGCCAGCAGCTTCCCTCAGCACCCGGGACTCAACACAGATACGCAGTATTTT
CASSFPQHPGLNTDTQYF
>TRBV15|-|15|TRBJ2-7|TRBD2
TGTGCCACCAGCAGAGGACTAGCGGGGGGGTACGAGCAGTACTTC
CATSRGLAGGYEQYF
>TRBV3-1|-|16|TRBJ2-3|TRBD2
TGTGCCAGCAGCCCCGGTTTTAGCGGGACTACAGATACGCAGTATTTT
CASSPGFSGTTDTQYF
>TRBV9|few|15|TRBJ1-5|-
TGTGCCAGCAGCGTATCCGGACAGAGCAATCAGCCCCAGCATTTT
CASSVSGQSNQPQHF
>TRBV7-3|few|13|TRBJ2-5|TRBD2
TGTGCCAGCAGCTTTGGGGAGGGAGAGACCCAGTACTTC
CASSFGEGETQYF
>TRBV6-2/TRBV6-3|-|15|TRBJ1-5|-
TGTGCCAGCAGTTACTCGAATCAGGGTAATCAGCCCCAGCATTTT
CASSYSNQGNQPQHF
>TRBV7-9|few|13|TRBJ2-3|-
TGTGCCAGCAGCCTCACAGCGGCAGATACGCAGTATTTT
CASSLTAADTQYF
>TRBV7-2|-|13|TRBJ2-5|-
TGTGCCAGCAGCCCAAAACATCAAGAGACCCAGTACTTC
CASSPKHQETQYF
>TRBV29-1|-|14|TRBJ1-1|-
TGCAGCGTTGGATCAGGGGTCACGAACACTGAAGCTTTCTTT
CSVGSGVTNTEAFF
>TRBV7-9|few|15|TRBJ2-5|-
TGTGCCAGCAGCTTACAACCGGGGGCCAGGGAGACCCAGTACTTC
CASSLQPGARETQYF
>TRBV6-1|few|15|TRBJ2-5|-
TGTGCCAGCAGTGAAGCGCGCGGCAGGGAGGAGACCCAGTACTTC
CASSEARGREETQYF
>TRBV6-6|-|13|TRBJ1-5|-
TGTGCCAGCACCAAAGAGTTTTATCAGCTCCAGCATTTT
CASTKEFYQLQHF
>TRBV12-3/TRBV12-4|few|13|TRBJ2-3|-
TGTGCCAGCAGTATCAGACAGACAGATACGCAGTATTTT
CASSIRQTDTQYF
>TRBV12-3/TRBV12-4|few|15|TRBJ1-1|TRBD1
TGTGCCAGCAGTTACAGGGGGCTCATGAACACTGAAGCTTTCTTT
CASSYRGLMNTEAFF
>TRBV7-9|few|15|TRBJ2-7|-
TGTGCCAGCAGCTTAGCGGGAGCAGAATCCTACGAGCAGTACTTC
CASSLAGAESYEQYF
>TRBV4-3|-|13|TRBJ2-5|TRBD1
TGCGCCAGCAGCCCGGGACAGGCGGAGACCCAGTACTTC
CASSPGQAETQYF
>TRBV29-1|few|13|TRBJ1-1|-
TGCACCCCTGGGGGGCATTTCGGGACTGAAGCTTTCTTT
CTPGGHFGTEAFF
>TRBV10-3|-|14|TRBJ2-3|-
TGTGCCATCGGGGGACAACTTAGCATAGATACGCAGTATTTT
CAIGGQLSIDTQYF
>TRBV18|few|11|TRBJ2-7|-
TGTGCCAGCTCACCACGAGACGAGCAGTACTTC
CASSPRDEQYF
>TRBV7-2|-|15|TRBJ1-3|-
TGTGCCAGCAGCTCCCAGACCACTCCCGGAAACACCATATATTTT
CASSSQTTPGNTIYF
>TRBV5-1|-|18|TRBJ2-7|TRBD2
TGCGCCAGCAGCTTAGGTCTTACTAGCGGGAAGACTCCCTACGAGCAGTACTTC
CASSLGLTSGKTPYEQYF
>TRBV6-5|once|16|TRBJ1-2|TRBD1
TGTGCCAGCAGTTCCCGGGACAGGGGCCACCACTATGGCTACACCTTC
CASSSRDRGHHYGYTF
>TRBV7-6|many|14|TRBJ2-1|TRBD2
TGTGCCAGCAGCCTGAGGACTAGGGAGGGTGAGCAGTTCTTC
CASSLRTREGEQFF
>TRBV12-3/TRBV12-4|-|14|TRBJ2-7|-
TGTGCCAGCAGTTTTTCGGCCAGCCTCTACGAGCAGTACTTC
CASSFSASLYEQYF